The rows below give T cell receptor beta chains drawn from one sample of a study of blood T cell repertoires in COVID-19. Produced via immunoSEQ multiplex PCR; TCRdb's table is partial and in-frame only. The table lists 300,000 to 400,000 clones, 87% of them singletons. The sample comprised peripheral blood. The receptors shown here come from a woman between 50 and 59 years old with COVID-19, enrolled during active disease. Both conserved end residues are part of each CDR3. A D gene is named only where the DNA matches it firmly. Where a row states a size, it is once, few, many or the class of an expanded clone; other rows omit it.

clone_size: NA
j_call: TRBJ1-1
v_call: TRBV10-3
d_call: NA
cdr3_length: 13
cdr3_aa: CAIRGRGDTEAFF
cdr3_nt: TGTGCCATCCGAGGGAGGGGGGACACTGAAGCTTTCTTT

clone_size: NA
j_call: TRBJ1-5
v_call: TRBV19
d_call: NA
cdr3_length: 15
cdr3_aa: CASTQGLGVNQPQHF
cdr3_nt: TGTGCCAGTACCCAGGGGTTGGGGGTCAATCAGCCCCAGCATTTT

clone_size: NA
j_call: TRBJ1-4
v_call: TRBV5-4
d_call: NA
cdr3_length: 16
cdr3_aa: CASSWGGKGLNEKLFF
cdr3_nt: TGTGCCAGCAGCTGGGGGGGAAAAGGCCTTAATGAAAAACTGTTTTTT

clone_size: NA
j_call: TRBJ1-5
v_call: TRBV3-1/TRBV3-2
d_call: NA
cdr3_length: 13
cdr3_aa: CASSLLGNQPQHF
cdr3_nt: TGTGCCAGCAGCCTCCTAGGCAATCAGCCCCAGCATTTT

clone_size: once
j_call: TRBJ2-7
v_call: TRBV19
d_call: NA
cdr3_length: 11
cdr3_aa: CASSIQNEQYF
cdr3_nt: TGTGCCAGTAGTATTCAGAACGAGCAGTACTTC

clone_size: NA
j_call: TRBJ2-5
v_call: TRBV6-2/TRBV6-3
d_call: TRBD1
cdr3_length: 14
cdr3_aa: CASSPLTGVETQYF
cdr3_nt: TGTGCCAGCAGTCCCCTAACAGGGGTGGAGACCCAGTACTTC

clone_size: NA
j_call: TRBJ1-2
v_call: TRBV11-2
d_call: NA
cdr3_length: 16
cdr3_aa: CASSLTDSALNYGYTF
cdr3_nt: TGTGCCAGCAGCTTAACGGACAGCGCCCTGAACTATGGCTACACCTTC

clone_size: NA
j_call: TRBJ1-2
v_call: TRBV7-9
d_call: TRBD1
cdr3_length: 14
cdr3_aa: CASSRTGVVDGYTF
cdr3_nt: TGTGCCAGCAGCCGTACAGGGGTCGTCGATGGCTACACCTTC

clone_size: NA
j_call: TRBJ1-5
v_call: TRBV2
d_call: TRBD1
cdr3_length: 13
cdr3_aa: CASRPDRGQPQHF
cdr3_nt: TGTGCCAGCAGGCCGGACAGGGGACAGCCCCAGCATTTT

clone_size: NA
j_call: TRBJ2-3
v_call: TRBV7-9
d_call: NA
cdr3_length: 13
cdr3_aa: CASTYPSTDTQYF
cdr3_nt: TGTGCCAGCACCTATCCTAGCACAGATACGCAGTATTTT

clone_size: NA
j_call: TRBJ2-7
v_call: TRBV19
d_call: TRBD2
cdr3_length: 17
cdr3_aa: CASSIAASGRTTYEQYF
cdr3_nt: TGTGCCAGTAGTATAGCGGCTAGCGGGAGGACCACCTACGAGCAGTACTTC

clone_size: NA
j_call: TRBJ2-3
v_call: TRBV11-3
d_call: TRBD2
cdr3_length: 16
cdr3_aa: CASSSRVAGGQDTQYF
cdr3_nt: TGTGCCAGCAGCTCCCGGGTAGCGGGAGGGCAAGATACGCAGTATTTT

clone_size: NA
j_call: TRBJ1-5
v_call: TRBV27
d_call: TRBD1
cdr3_length: 16
cdr3_aa: CASSPLDRASNQPQHF
cdr3_nt: TGTGCCAGCAGTCCCTTGGACAGGGCAAGCAATCAGCCCCAGCATTTT

clone_size: NA
j_call: TRBJ2-2
v_call: TRBV10-1
d_call: TRBD2
cdr3_length: 15
cdr3_aa: CASSELAGVTGELFF
cdr3_nt: TGCGCCAGCAGTGAACTAGCGGGAGTTACCGGGGAGCTGTTTTTT

clone_size: NA
j_call: TRBJ1-1
v_call: TRBV6-1
d_call: NA
cdr3_length: 17
cdr3_aa: CASSVGRGLRENTEAFF
cdr3_nt: TGTGCCAGCAGTGTCGGGAGGGGTTTGCGGGAGAACACTGAAGCTTTCTTT

clone_size: once
j_call: TRBJ2-7
v_call: TRBV19
d_call: NA
cdr3_length: 12
cdr3_aa: CASSPGLYEQYF
cdr3_nt: TGTGCCAGTAGCCCGGGACTTTACGAGCAGTACTTC

clone_size: NA
j_call: TRBJ2-6
v_call: TRBV6-6
d_call: TRBD1
cdr3_length: 17
cdr3_aa: CASSRGTGKSGANVLTF
cdr3_nt: TGTGCCAGCAGTCGCGGGACAGGGAAATCTGGGGCCAACGTCCTGACTTTC

clone_size: NA
j_call: TRBJ2-2
v_call: TRBV24-1
d_call: NA
cdr3_length: 14
cdr3_aa: CATSSGLNTGELFF
cdr3_nt: TGTGCCACCAGCTCAGGACTTAACACCGGGGAGCTGTTTTTT

clone_size: NA
j_call: TRBJ1-1
v_call: TRBV4-1
d_call: NA
cdr3_length: 19
cdr3_aa: CASSQDLVGTRSMNTEAFF
cdr3_nt: TGCGCCAGCAGCCAAGACCTGGTGGGTACGAGGTCTATGAACACTGAAGCTTTCTTT

clone_size: NA
j_call: TRBJ2-2
v_call: TRBV2
d_call: NA
cdr3_length: 13
cdr3_aa: CASQAWNTGELFF
cdr3_nt: TGTGCCAGCCAGGCGTGGAACACCGGGGAGCTGTTTTTT

clone_size: NA
j_call: TRBJ2-5
v_call: TRBV18
d_call: TRBD2
cdr3_length: 16
cdr3_aa: CASSPKGLAGDPSQYF
cdr3_nt: TGTGCCAGCTCACCGAAGGGACTAGCGGGGGATCCCTCCCAGTACTTC

clone_size: NA
j_call: TRBJ2-3
v_call: TRBV1
d_call: NA
cdr3_length: 19
cdr3_aa: CTSSQDLPRTSGGGDTQYF
cdr3_nt: TGCACCAGCAGCCAAGATTTGCCGCGGACTAGCGGTGGGGGGGATACGCAGTATTTT

clone_size: NA
j_call: TRBJ1-2
v_call: TRBV9
d_call: NA
cdr3_length: 14
cdr3_aa: CASSVEEGAYGYTF
cdr3_nt: TGTGCCAGCAGCGTAGAAGAGGGAGCCTATGGCTACACCTTC

clone_size: NA
j_call: TRBJ2-1
v_call: TRBV6-5
d_call: NA
cdr3_length: 15
cdr3_aa: CASSYGGSSYNEQFF
cdr3_nt: TGTGCCAGCAGTTACGGTGGGAGCTCCTACAATGAGCAGTTCTTC

clone_size: NA
j_call: TRBJ2-1
v_call: TRBV27
d_call: TRBD2
cdr3_length: 16
cdr3_aa: CASSLTGTSSYNEQFF
cdr3_nt: TGTGCCAGCAGTTTAACCGGGACTAGTTCGTACAATGAGCAGTTCTTC

clone_size: NA
j_call: TRBJ2-3
v_call: TRBV7-2
d_call: TRBD2
cdr3_length: 18
cdr3_aa: CASSPRGPSGVSTDTQYF
cdr3_nt: TGTGCCAGCAGCCCAAGAGGGCCTAGCGGGGTTAGCACAGATACGCAGTATTTT

clone_size: NA
j_call: TRBJ2-3
v_call: TRBV11-2
d_call: TRBD2
cdr3_length: 18
cdr3_aa: CASSLVSEPSGVGDTQYF
cdr3_nt: TGTGCCAGCAGCTTAGTTTCCGAACCCAGCGGGGTTGGGGATACGCAGTATTTT

clone_size: NA
j_call: TRBJ2-2
v_call: TRBV12-3/TRBV12-4
d_call: NA
cdr3_length: 13
cdr3_aa: CASSLQGPGELFF
cdr3_nt: TGTGCCAGCAGTTTACAGGGGCCCGGGGAGCTGTTTTTT

clone_size: NA
j_call: TRBJ1-2
v_call: TRBV19
d_call: TRBD1
cdr3_length: 12
cdr3_aa: CASSSGGAGYTF
cdr3_nt: TGTGCCAGTTCTTCAGGGGGCGCTGGCTACACCTTC

clone_size: NA
j_call: TRBJ1-1
v_call: TRBV7-9
d_call: NA
cdr3_length: 14
cdr3_aa: CASSLGWLNTEAFF
cdr3_nt: TGTGCCAGCAGCCTAGGTTGGCTGAACACTGAAGCTTTCTTT

clone_size: NA
j_call: TRBJ2-3
v_call: TRBV30
d_call: NA
cdr3_length: 15
cdr3_aa: CAWRPQVSSTDTQYF
cdr3_nt: TGTGCCTGGAGACCACAGGTTTCTAGCACAGATACGCAGTATTTT

clone_size: NA
j_call: TRBJ1-3
v_call: TRBV5-5
d_call: NA
cdr3_length: 15
cdr3_aa: CASSREGFSGNTIYF
cdr3_nt: TGTGCCAGCAGCAGGGAGGGATTCTCTGGAAACACCATATATTTT

clone_size: NA
j_call: TRBJ2-7
v_call: TRBV11-2
d_call: NA
cdr3_length: 15
cdr3_aa: CASSLMGSASYEQYF
cdr3_nt: TGTGCCAGCAGCTTAATGGGTAGCGCCTCCTACGAGCAGTACTTC

clone_size: NA
j_call: TRBJ1-1
v_call: TRBV6-5
d_call: NA
cdr3_length: 13
cdr3_aa: CASRQGPNTEAFF
cdr3_nt: TGTGCCAGCAGGCAGGGTCCGAACACTGAAGCTTTCTTT

clone_size: NA
j_call: TRBJ1-2
v_call: TRBV3-1/TRBV3-2
d_call: NA
cdr3_length: 12
cdr3_aa: CASSQVFVGYTF
cdr3_nt: TGTGCCAGCAGCCAAGTTTTCGTGGGCTACACCTTC

clone_size: few
j_call: TRBJ2-3
v_call: TRBV7-9
d_call: TRBD1
cdr3_length: 14
cdr3_aa: CASSSGQGADTQYF
cdr3_nt: TGTGCCAGCAGCTCCGGACAGGGGGCAGATACGCAGTATTTT

clone_size: NA
j_call: TRBJ2-3
v_call: TRBV6-4
d_call: TRBD2
cdr3_length: 15
cdr3_aa: CASSDEGTRTDTQYF
cdr3_nt: TGTGCCAGCAGTGACGAGGGGACTAGAACAGATACGCAGTATTTT

clone_size: NA
j_call: TRBJ2-3
v_call: TRBV29-1
d_call: NA
cdr3_length: 13
cdr3_aa: CSVEEDNTDTQYF
cdr3_nt: TGCAGCGTTGAAGAGGACAACACAGATACGCAGTATTTT

clone_size: NA
j_call: TRBJ1-3
v_call: TRBV30
d_call: NA
cdr3_length: 13
cdr3_aa: CAWSWGQGNTIYF
cdr3_nt: TGTGCCTGGAGTTGGGGGCAAGGAAACACCATATATTTT

clone_size: once
j_call: TRBJ1-3
v_call: TRBV18
d_call: NA
cdr3_length: 14
cdr3_aa: CASSGQNSGNTIYF
cdr3_nt: TGTGCCAGCTCCGGACAGAACTCTGGAAACACCATATATTTT

clone_size: once
j_call: TRBJ2-2
v_call: TRBV6-2/TRBV6-3
d_call: NA
cdr3_length: 17
cdr3_aa: CASSYLGGFLNTGELFF
cdr3_nt: TGTGCCAGCAGTTACCTTGGGGGGTTCCTGAACACCGGGGAGCTGTTTTTT

clone_size: NA
j_call: TRBJ2-5
v_call: TRBV5-1
d_call: NA
cdr3_length: 15
cdr3_aa: CASSLVGGKRETQYF
cdr3_nt: TGCGCCAGCAGCTTGGTAGGGGGTAAGCGGGAGACCCAGTACTTC

clone_size: once
j_call: TRBJ2-1
v_call: TRBV20-1
d_call: TRBD2
cdr3_length: 14
cdr3_aa: CSASSSGRLSEQFF
cdr3_nt: TGCAGTGCTAGTTCGAGCGGGAGACTAAGTGAGCAGTTCTTC

clone_size: NA
j_call: TRBJ2-3
v_call: TRBV27
d_call: TRBD2
cdr3_length: 17
cdr3_aa: CASSLLRAGGSTDTQYF
cdr3_nt: TGTGCCAGCAGTTTATTGCGAGCGGGAGGTAGCACAGATACGCAGTATTTT

clone_size: few
j_call: TRBJ1-2
v_call: TRBV24-1
d_call: TRBD1
cdr3_length: 17
cdr3_aa: CATSERRPGTGNYGYTF
cdr3_nt: TGTGCCACCAGTGAACGACGTCCCGGGACAGGGAACTATGGCTACACCTTC

clone_size: NA
j_call: TRBJ2-2
v_call: TRBV6-5
d_call: TRBD2
cdr3_length: 15
cdr3_aa: CASSPGTSIPGELFF
cdr3_nt: TGTGCCAGCAGCCCCGGGACTAGTATCCCCGGGGAGCTGTTTTTT

clone_size: NA
j_call: TRBJ2-1
v_call: TRBV6-4
d_call: NA
cdr3_length: 15
cdr3_aa: CASSEETARYNEQFF
cdr3_nt: TGTGCCAGCAGTGAAGAGACAGCCAGATACAATGAGCAGTTCTTC

clone_size: NA
j_call: TRBJ2-2
v_call: TRBV18
d_call: TRBD2
cdr3_length: 15
cdr3_aa: CASSLGLPPTEELFF
cdr3_nt: TGTGCCAGCTCACTGGGACTACCCCCGACGGAGGAGCTGTTTTTT

clone_size: NA
j_call: TRBJ2-1
v_call: TRBV9
d_call: TRBD1
cdr3_length: 14
cdr3_aa: CASSRQGAPDEQFF
cdr3_nt: TGTGCCAGCAGCAGACAGGGGGCGCCGGATGAGCAGTTCTTC

clone_size: NA
j_call: TRBJ2-7
v_call: TRBV10-3
d_call: NA
cdr3_length: 14
cdr3_aa: CAISESTRNYEQYF
cdr3_nt: TGTGCCATCAGTGAGTCTACACGAAACTACGAGCAGTACTTC

clone_size: once
j_call: TRBJ2-7
v_call: TRBV19
d_call: TRBD1
cdr3_length: 18
cdr3_aa: CASSIAKTGTGSSYEQYF
cdr3_nt: TGTGCCAGTAGTATAGCCAAAACCGGGACAGGGAGCTCCTACGAGCAGTACTTC

clone_size: few
j_call: TRBJ1-1
v_call: TRBV5-1
d_call: TRBD1
cdr3_length: 14
cdr3_aa: CASSSGQGNTEAFF
cdr3_nt: TGCGCCAGCAGCTCGGGACAGGGGAATACTGAAGCTTTCTTT

clone_size: once
j_call: TRBJ2-1
v_call: TRBV11-2
d_call: TRBD2
cdr3_length: 13
cdr3_aa: CASSLDPGLARFF
cdr3_nt: TGTGCCAGCAGCTTAGACCCCGGACTAGCCCGCTTCTTC

clone_size: NA
j_call: TRBJ1-2
v_call: TRBV7-8
d_call: TRBD1
cdr3_length: 14
cdr3_aa: CASSFGQGNYGYTF
cdr3_nt: TGTGCCAGCAGTTTTGGACAGGGCAATTATGGCTACACCTTC

clone_size: NA
j_call: TRBJ2-1
v_call: TRBV18
d_call: TRBD2
cdr3_length: 17
cdr3_aa: CASSPGGLAGGLNEQFF
cdr3_nt: TGTGCCAGCTCACCAGGCGGACTAGCGGGAGGGTTGAATGAGCAGTTCTTC

clone_size: NA
j_call: TRBJ1-4
v_call: TRBV30
d_call: NA
cdr3_length: 10
cdr3_aa: CAWSQEKLFF
cdr3_nt: TGTGCCTGGAGTCAAGAAAAACTGTTTTTT

clone_size: NA
j_call: TRBJ1-1
v_call: TRBV30
d_call: NA
cdr3_length: 14
cdr3_aa: CAWRRGWRGTEAFF
cdr3_nt: TGTGCCTGGAGAAGGGGCTGGAGAGGCACTGAAGCTTTCTTT

clone_size: NA
j_call: TRBJ2-1
v_call: TRBV19
d_call: NA
cdr3_length: 15
cdr3_aa: CASSWAGNSYNEQFF
cdr3_nt: TGTGCCAGTAGTTGGGCGGGGAACTCCTACAATGAGCAGTTCTTC